These T cell receptor beta chains were read from a single sample in a study of blood T cell repertoires in COVID-19. Clones were sequenced by immunoSEQ multiplex PCR, and TCRdb holds only the in-frame ones, with some missing. The sample shows 350,000 to 450,000 clones, around 85% of them seen only once. The sequenced sample consisted of peripheral blood. The receptor set was obtained from a young woman with acute or convalescent COVID-19. CDR3s include the opening cysteine and the closing phenylalanine or tryptophan. The D gene is left open where the match is weak. Size tells how often a clone was seen (once, few, many) or the class of an expanded clone, and some rows leave it out.

v_gene	d_gene	abundance	j_gene	CDR3aa	CDR3nt
TRBV7-9	TRBD1	few	TRBJ1-4	CASSRLGTGWRRANEKLFF	TGTGCCAGCAGCCGCCTCGGGACAGGGTGGAGGCGAGCTAATGAAAAACTGTTTTTT
TRBV2	-	-	TRBJ1-6	CASSDGAGRSPLHF	TGTGCCAGCAGTGATGGGGCCGGGAGGTCACCCCTCCACTTT
TRBV6-5	-	-	TRBJ1-1	CASSHLTEAFF	TGTGCCAGCAGCCACCTAACTGAAGCTTTCTTT
TRBV14	-	-	TRBJ2-5	CASSLRAGRETQYF	TGTGCCAGCAGCCTCAGGGCCGGCCGAGAGACCCAGTACTTC
TRBV12-5	TRBD2	-	TRBJ2-7	CASGLVHAGGIYEQYF	TGTGCTAGTGGTTTGGTACATGCGGGGGGAATCTACGAGCAGTACTTC
TRBV3-1/TRBV3-2	-	few	TRBJ1-4	CASTPSWGDGNEKLFF	TGTGCCAGCACCCCAAGTTGGGGGGATGGTAATGAAAAACTGTTTTTT
TRBV5-1	TRBD1	-	TRBJ2-7	CASSLLQGAGEQYF	TGCGCCAGCAGCTTATTACAGGGGGCCGGGGAGCAGTACTTC
TRBV3-1/TRBV3-2	-	-	TRBJ1-2	CASSHRQVVNYGYTF	TGTGCCAGCAGCCACCGACAGGTCGTAAACTATGGCTACACCTTC
TRBV11-2	-	-	TRBJ2-5	CASSLDPTGKYF	TGTGCCAGCAGCTTAGATCCCACAGGGAAGTACTTC
TRBV11-2	-	once	TRBJ1-6	CASSLTLQGTSYNSPLHF	TGTGCCAGCAGCTTAACCCTACAGGGTACGTCCTATAATTCACCCCTCCACTTT
TRBV27	-	once	TRBJ1-5	CASSLFDPARVNQPQHF	TGTGCCAGCAGTTTATTCGACCCAGCCAGGGTCAATCAGCCCCAGCATTTT
TRBV11-3	TRBD1	-	TRBJ2-1	CASSYGTGATNEQFF	TGTGCCAGCAGCTACGGGACAGGAGCCACTAATGAGCAGTTCTTC
TRBV7-2	-	-	TRBJ2-6	CASSSNSGANVLTF	TGTGCCAGCAGCTCTAACTCTGGGGCCAACGTCCTGACTTTC
TRBV7-9	TRBD2	-	TRBJ2-5	CASSLFGLAGEKETQYF	TGTGCCAGCAGCTTATTTGGGCTAGCGGGAGAAAAAGAGACCCAGTACTTC
TRBV30	TRBD1	-	TRBJ1-1	CAWSLQGGEAFF	TGTGCCTGGAGTCTCCAGGGGGGCGAAGCTTTCTTT
TRBV7-9	-	-	TRBJ1-2	CASSPQGRDGYTF	TGTGCCAGCAGCCCTCAGGGGCGGGATGGCTACACCTTC
TRBV30	-	-	TRBJ1-4	CAWSSPGSWEKLFF	TGTGCCTGGAGTTCTCCGGGGAGTTGGGAAAAACTGTTTTTT
TRBV5-4	TRBD1	-	TRBJ2-7	CASSLRDRTHEQYF	TGTGCCAGCAGCCTCCGGGACAGAACTCACGAGCAGTACTTC
TRBV10-2	-	-	TRBJ1-1	CASSVNTEAFF	TGCGCCAGCAGCGTGAACACTGAAGCTTTCTTT
TRBV19	-	-	TRBJ1-6	CASSPRTVYNSPLHF	TGTGCCAGTAGTCCTCGGACAGTCTATAATTCACCCCTCCACTTT